The 15 T cell receptor beta chains below were found in one sample sequenced in a study of cytomegalovirus exposure and HLA in healthy donors (dated by TCRdb to about 2017). Library method: the immunoSEQ multiplex PCR assay. As stored in TCRdb, this immuneACCESS dataset retains in-frame rearrangements with V and J assigned. A fraction of the clones does not appear; measured against another copy, unresolved V genes explain less than half of the discrepancy, and the remainder lacks a known reason. The sample yields about 98,000 clones; more than 85% were counted once. Less than 7.5% of the sample is held by the ten biggest clonotypes. Sample: PBMCs. These receptors came from a young man in good health and CMV-seropositive.

The rearrangement joins TRBV29-1 to TRBJ2-1; 8 bases agree with TRBD1. The CDR3 spans 13 residues. Germline CDR1 and CDR2: SQVTM and ANQGSEA. Unmatched junction bases numbered 4, after V lost 2 bases and J lost 7 bases. DNA of the CDR3: TGCAGCGTTGAACCCTACAGGGGGAATGAGCAGTTCTTC. Its protein product is CSVEPYRGNEQFF.

J is TRBJ1-6 and V is TRBV4-3; 10 bases align to TRBD1. V was clipped by 5 bases and J by 9 bases; unmatched bases: 7. This CDR3 region has 15 residues. Germline V gives CDR1 LGHNA, CDR2 YSLEER. CDR3 bases: TGCGCCAGCAGCTTTCGGACAGGGGGTATTTCACCCCTCCACTTT. It translates to CASSFRTGGISPLHF.

The V call is TRBV11-2, the J call TRBJ2-1, with 7 bases fitting TRBD1. The CDR3 is 14 residues long. V lost 8 bases to trimming and J lost 6 bases; unmatched junction nucleotides: 10. CDR1 is SGHAT and CDR2 is FQNNGV in the germline V gene. As DNA, the CDR3 is TGTGCCAGCTCTCGAGACAGGGCGCCCAATGAGCAGTTCTTC. Encoded protein: CASSRDRAPNEQFF.

This clone was seen only once. This chain uses TRBV4-2 with TRBJ1-2; 7 nucleotides align to TRBD1. Germline V gene sequence: CDR1 LGHNA, CDR2 YNFKEQ. This CDR3 spans 16 amino acids. Losses at the gene ends were 0 bases for V and 4 bases for J; bases not matched to a gene: 8. This CDR3 is CASSQEVAGGIYGYTF. The CDR3 region has the DNA TGTGCCAGCAGCCAAGAAGTGGCAGGGGGGATCTATGGCTACACCTTC.

The chain recombines TRBV6-4 with TRBJ1-5; TRBD1 is a possible D gene (6 bases). The CDR3 is 14 amino acids. CDR1 is MRHNA, CDR2 SNTAGT, per germline. V was pared by 3 bases and J by 2 bases, with 8 bases between. CDR3 DNA sequence: TGTGCCAGCAGTGAACAGGGCGGCAATCAGCCCCAGCATTTT. Protein: CASSEQGGNQPQHF.

The chain links TRBV11-1 to TRBJ2-3; D might be TRBD2 (6 bases). This CDR3 has 16 residues. The germline gives CDR1 SGHAT, CDR2 FQDESV (reference sequence). V was trimmed by 2 bases and J by 4 bases, leaving 16 bases between them. CDR3 DNA sequence: TGTGCCAGCAGCTTACCCAGGGCGGGGTGGTCAGATACGCAGTATTTT. The encoded protein is CASSLPRAGWSDTQYF.

V gene TRBV4-3 combines with J gene TRBJ2-3; 11 bases agree with TRBD1. Losses at the gene ends were 1 base for V and 5 bases for J; bases not matched to a gene: 5. The CDR3 is 16 amino acids. Germline-derived CDR1 and CDR2 are LGHNA and YSLEER. CDR3 sequence reads: CASSQAGQGVIDTQYF. CDR3 DNA: TGCGCCAGCAGCCAAGCGGGACAGGGGGTGATAGATACGCAGTATTTT.

This chain links TRBV1 with TRBJ2-7; TRBD1, as called in the table, went unchecked against the DNA. TRBV1 is termed a pseudogene. The CDR3 has 14 residues. The CDR3 DNA follows: TGCACCAGCAGCCAAGCTAGGACAATCTACGAGCAGTACTTC. It translates to CTSSQARTIYEQYF.

The chain recombines TRBV4-3 with TRBJ2-1, with D possibly TRBD2 on 6 matching bases. The V end lost 4 bases, the J end lost 1 base, and 11 bases lay between the germline ends. CDR3 length: 15 residues. CDR1 is LGHNA, CDR2 YSLEER, per germline. CDR3 DNA: TGCGCCAGCAGCCTAACGGGACTTTCCTACAATGAGCAGTTCTTC. Translating gives CASSLTGLSYNEQFF.

The CDR3, as DNA: TGTGCCAGCAGTTTCAGGGGGGTGAACACTGAAGCTTTCTTT. Amino acid sequence: CASSFRGVNTEAFF. The rearrangement joins TRBV27 to TRBJ1-1; 7 bases are a match to TRBD1. CDR3 size: 14 residues. The V gene end was trimmed by 3 bases and the J gene end by 0 bases; junction bases not matched to a gene: 1. Germline CDR1 MNHEY, CDR2 SMNVEV (reference sequence).

V is TRBV6-5 and J is TRBJ1-2; 8 nucleotides agree with TRBD1. CDR3 length: 15 amino acids. Trimming cost V 6 bases and J 6 bases; bases outside gene matches: 12. Germline V gives CDR1 MNHEY, CDR2 SVGAGI. The CDR3 spells CASRRNYRGSNGYTF. The CDR3 coding sequence is TGTGCCAGCAGACGAAACTACAGGGGGTCGAATGGCTACACCTTC.

The chain carries TRBV6-1 and TRBJ1-2; no clear D. This CDR3 comprises 14 residues. The V end lost 6 bases, the J end lost 2 bases, and 13 bases lay between the germline ends. Germline CDR1 is MNHNS and CDR2 is SASEGT. The CDR3 reads CASSLELVNYGYTF. The DNA for the CDR3 is TGTGCCAGCAGCCTCGAGTTGGTGAACTATGGCTACACCTTC.

In its sample, this clone was seen once. The rearrangement joins TRBV5-1 to TRBJ2-1, with D possibly TRBD2 on 6 matching bases. The CDR3 has 14 residues. Germline lookup yields CDR1 SGHRS and CDR2 YFSETQ. Trimming pared 7 bases from V and 4 bases from J, leaving 15 bases between. The CDR3 reads CASCQDGGYNEQFF. CDR3 in DNA: TGCGCCAGCTGCCAGGACGGGGGTTACAATGAGCAGTTCTTC. Complete variable domain (other parts from reference TRBV5-1 and TRBJ2-1): KAGVTQTPRYLIKTRGQQVTLSCSPISGHRSVSWYQQTPGQGLQFLFEYFSETQRNKGNFPGRFSGRQFSNSRSEMNVSTLELGDSALYLCASCQDGGYNEQFFGPGTRLTVL.

On this clone itself: One end of the junction does not line up with germline, which may come from a read error. V and J are TRBV2 and TRBJ1-6; D is unclear. CDR3 length: 13 amino acids. Germline-derived CDR1 and CDR2 are SNHLY and FYNNEI. The CDR3 here is CASNEVEFSPLHF. DNA of the CDR3: TGTGCCAGCAATGAAGTAGAGTTCTCACCCCTCCACTTT.

This clone was seen just once. This chain uses TRBV29-1 with TRBJ1-5, with D perhaps TRBD1 (5 bases). Germline CDR1 reads SQVTM; CDR2 reads ANQGSEA. Deletions cut 6 bases from V and 0 bases from J, with 9 bases between. CDR3 length: 13 residues. The CDR3 sequence: CSVTDSSNQPQHF. The CDR3 nucleotides read TGCAGCGTGACTGACAGTAGCAATCAGCCCCAGCATTTT. The complete variable domain, with remaining parts taken from reference TRBV29-1 and TRBJ1-5, reads SAVISQKPSRDICQRGTSLTIQCQVDSQVTMMFWYRQQPGQSLTLIATANQGSEATYESGFVIDKFPISRPNLTFSTLTVSNMSPEDSSIYLCSVTDSSNQPQHFGDGTRLSIL.